Listed below are T cell receptor beta chains from one sample, sequenced in a study of patients and donors after allogeneic stem cell transplantation. TCRdb redid the calling of the RT-PCR reads with MiXCR, one entry per CDR3 protein. The table includes 20,000 to 25,000 distinct CDR3 sequences, 25% to 35% detected once. Sequencing was carried out using blood, either unsorted or a sorted T cell fraction (not recorded which). These receptors were obtained from a human donor who was either an allogeneic HSCT recipient or a stem cell or donor lymphocyte infusion donor (not recorded which). It is not recorded whose cells these are; they may come from a transplant donor. Each CDR3 is given without its conserved first and last residue. D genes are given only for firm matches.

j_gene	v_gene	d_gene	CDR3aa
TRBJ1-4	TRBV4-3	-	ASSGTRTTNEKLF
TRBJ2-3	TRBV5-1	-	ASRGSGGDTQY
TRBJ1-2	TRBV10-3	TRBD1	AIRQDREGGYT
TRBJ2-7	TRBV15	-	ATSRLEGHPREQY
TRBJ1-3	TRBV7-2	-	ASSSGPSVGTIY
TRBJ1-2	TRBV7-9	-	ASTPFGGYT
TRBJ1-5	TRBV5-1	-	ASSPGHTGFNQPQH
TRBJ1-2	TRBV29-1	TRBD1	SVEKTGSDYGYT
TRBJ2-3	TRBV20-1	-	SARVVVTDTQY
TRBJ2-1	TRBV10-3	-	AISESYVGEQF
TRBJ1-6	TRBV5-5	-	ASSKQGLPLH